This T cell receptor beta chain was identified in a study of blood T cell repertoires in COVID-19. Across the study: The analysed material was cDNA or gDNA that came from T cells, B-cell-depleted T cells, or PBMCs.

The CDR3 has 13 amino acids. J lost 8 bases, V lost 2 bases, and 4 bases had no gene match. CDR1 and CDR2 (germline): MNHEY, SMNVEV (reference sequence). Original analysis: Reference gene primer amplification gave estimated nucleated cell counts. Method: immunoSEQ multiplex PCR; TCRdb's copy keeps in-frame clones and lacks some. For V, J and clone size, that table is used; D and trimming come from the DNA. The repertoire consists of about 440,000 clones, with 80% to 90% occurring once and the leading ten covering roughly 4.3%. The sequenced sample consisted of peripheral blood. The origin of this receptor is a woman younger than 45 with acute or convalescent COVID-19. The chain joins TRBV27 to TRBJ1-2; 8 nucleotides agree with TRBD1. CDR3: CASSLDRGWGYTF. The CDR3 coding sequence is TGTGCCAGCAGTTTAGACAGGGGTTGGGGCTACACCTTC.